This T cell receptor (beta chain) emerged from a study of shared clonotypes between healthy human individuals. Clones were sequenced by immunoSEQ multiplex PCR, and TCRdb holds only the in-frame ones, with some missing. Of approximately 2.4 million clones detected, about 94% appear once; the ten largest clones hold around 0.13%. V lost 11 bases and J lost 4; bases outside the gene matches: 13. CDR1 is MNHEY, CDR2 SVGAGI, per germline. The CDR3 length is 14 residues. This clonotype was sampled from a man between 18 and 35 years old in good health. The chain couples TRBV6-5 to TRBJ2-5, with TRBD1 matching 7 bases. The sequencing input was naive CD4+ T cells sorted from blood. Regarding subset: CD45RA+ positively selected. The CDR3 coding sequence is TGTGCCGCTTCGCCACAGGGGAAAGTAGAGACCCAGTACTTC. It encodes CAASPQGKVETQYF.